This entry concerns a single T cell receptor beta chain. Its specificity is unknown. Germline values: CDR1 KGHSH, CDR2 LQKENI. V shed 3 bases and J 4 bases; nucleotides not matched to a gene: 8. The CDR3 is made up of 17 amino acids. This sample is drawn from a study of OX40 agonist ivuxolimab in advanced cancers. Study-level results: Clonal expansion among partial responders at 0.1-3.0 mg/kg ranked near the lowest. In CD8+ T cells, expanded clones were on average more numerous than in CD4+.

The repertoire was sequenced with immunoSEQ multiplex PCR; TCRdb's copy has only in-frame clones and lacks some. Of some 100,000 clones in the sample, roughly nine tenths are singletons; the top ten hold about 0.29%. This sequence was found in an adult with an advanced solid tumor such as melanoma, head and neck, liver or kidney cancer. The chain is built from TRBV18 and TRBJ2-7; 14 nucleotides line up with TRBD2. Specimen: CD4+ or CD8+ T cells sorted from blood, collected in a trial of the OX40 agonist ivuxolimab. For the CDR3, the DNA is TGTGCCAGCTCACCCACGGGGACTAGCGGGAGTAGGTACGAGCAGTACTTC. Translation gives CASSPTGTSGSRYEQYF.